The entry below gives a single T cell receptor beta chain sequence along with its context. These data come from a study of blood T cell repertoires in COVID-19. Study context: In each case, the material was cDNA or gDNA derived from T cells, B-cell-depleted T cells, or PBMCs.

Methods used by the authors: Quantification of nucleated cells was approximated via reference gene primer amplification. Profiling relied on immunoSEQ multiplex PCR, and the TCRdb table lists in-frame clones only, not all of them. V and J calls and clone size follow that table, whereas D and trimming were derived from the DNA. Among 410,000 or so clones listed, around 91% were seen once. The CDR3 runs 16 residues. Trimming removed 2 bases at V and 8 bases at J, with 21 bases between. CDR1 is MNHEY, CDR2 SVGAGI, per germline. Patients at the Seattle site were enrolled during active infection and followed longitudinally.

The specimen sequenced was peripheral blood. The clonotype comes from a woman between 40 and 55 years old with COVID-19, enrolled during active disease. This sequence joins TRBV6-5 and TRBJ1-2; possibly TRBD1 for D (6 bases). The CDR3 DNA sequence: TGTGCCAGCAGTTACGACAACAGGGTAAAGCTTTTGGGCTACACCTTC. It encodes CASSYDNRVKLLGYTF.